This T cell receptor beta chain was recorded in a study of T cell responses to AZD1222 COVID-19 vaccine. Clones were read by immunoSEQ multiplex PCR, and TCRdb kept only the in-frame ones, dropping some. The data hold more than 120,000 clones, with almost 90% observed a single time. This CDR3 is built from 12 residues. V was shortened by 8 bases and J by 3 bases, with 11 bases between the two germline ends. Germline CDR1 MRHNA, CDR2 SNTAGT. Material: peripheral blood, obtained 28 days after the second AZD1222 dose. V is TRBV6-4 and J is TRBJ2-7; D is uncertain. This receptor was obtained from an adult who received the AZD1222 COVID-19 vaccine. As DNA, the CDR3 is TGTGCCAGCCTCGAGATCTTCTACGAGCAGTACTTC. It is translated as CASLEIFYEQYF.